The text below deals with one T cell receptor beta chain. Documented time point: new active TB diagnosis, blood taken before or within 7 days of starting treatment. The sample originates from a study of T cells in tuberculosis. Sequencing used immunoSEQ multiplex PCR; TCRdb keeps in-frame clones, though not all of them. The sample lists tens of thousands of clones, approximately 90% occurring once. This clonotype was obtained from an adult with tuberculosis. Some clones in this sample may be carry-over from other donors' samples. The sequencing here drew on PBMCs, taken at tuberculosis diagnosis.

CDR3 in DNA: TGCGCCAGCAGCCAAGGAAGCGGGGGGGTCTACGAGCAGTACTTC. It translates to CASSQGSGGVYEQYF. The chain is built from TRBV4-1 and TRBJ2-7; TRBD2 aligns across 10 bases. The CDR3 contains 15 residues. CDR1 and CDR2 from the germline V gene are MGHRA and YSYEKL. The J segment lost 3 bases and the V segment lost 1 base, leaving 3 bases of the junction unmatched.